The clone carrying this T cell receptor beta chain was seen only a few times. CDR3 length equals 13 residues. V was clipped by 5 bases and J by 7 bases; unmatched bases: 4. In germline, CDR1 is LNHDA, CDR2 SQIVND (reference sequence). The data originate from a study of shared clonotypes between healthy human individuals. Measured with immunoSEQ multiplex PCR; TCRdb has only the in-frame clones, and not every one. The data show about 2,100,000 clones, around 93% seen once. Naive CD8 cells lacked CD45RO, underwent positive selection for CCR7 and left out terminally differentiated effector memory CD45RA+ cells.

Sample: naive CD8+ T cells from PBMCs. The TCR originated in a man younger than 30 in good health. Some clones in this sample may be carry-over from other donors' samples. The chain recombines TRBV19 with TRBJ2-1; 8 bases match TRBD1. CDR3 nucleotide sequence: TGTGCCAGTAGTGCCCGACAGGGGAATGAGCAGTTCTTC. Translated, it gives CASSARQGNEQFF.